The 25 T cell receptor beta chains given below trace back to one sample, sequenced in a study of human T cells and chemical hapten exposure. TCRdb fed the RACE reads into MiXCR, producing one record per CDR3 protein. The repertoire holds just over 80,000 distinct CDR3 sequences, about 10% seen once, with approximately 4% in the top ten. Time point described: patch test 1, 2 weeks after DPC sensitization. Treatment in this sample: therapeutic diphenylcyclopropenone sensitization with weekly scalp DPC. The sample here was whole blood, taken in connection with sensitization to the hapten diphenylcyclopropenone (DPC). These receptors all stem from a woman aged 45-65 years with alopecia areata. Some clones in this sample may be carry-over from other donors' samples.

The V gene is TRBV5-1, the J gene TRBJ2-3; D is uncertain. The germline V gene encodes CDR1 SGHRS and CDR2 YFSETQ. Trimming shortened V by 2 bases and J by 1 base, and 5 bases separated the two germline ends. The CDR3 is made up of 13 amino acids. The CDR3 nucleotides read TGCGCCAGCAGCTTAGGGCGCACAGATACGCAGTATTTT. Translated, it gives CASSLGRTDTQYF.

CDR3 in DNA: TGTGCCAGCATCCCCGGGGCGAACACTGAAGCTTTCTTT. It specifies CASIPGANTEAFF. The chain couples TRBV12-3 or TRBV12-4 to TRBJ1-1; weak D call: TRBD1 (5 bases). The CDR3 spans 13 residues. The V gene lost 7 bases and the J gene lost 1 base, with 10 bases spanning the gap.

This clonotype showed up just a few times. The chain has TRBV10-1 and TRBJ2-1; 7 bases are a match to TRBD1. CDR1 is WNHNN, CDR2 SYGVQD, per germline (reference sequence). The V gene end was trimmed by 5 bases and the J gene end by 4 bases; junction bases not matched to a gene: 11. CDR3 length: 16 amino acids. CDR3 amino acids: CASSQKTGWGYNEQFF. The CDR3 DNA reads as TGCGCCAGCAGTCAAAAGACAGGGTGGGGGTACAATGAGCAGTTCTTC.

In its sample, this clonotype was seen a few times. The chain joins TRBV2 to TRBJ2-7, with D possibly being TRBD2 (5 bases). The CDR3 is 15 amino acids. Germline CDR1 is SNHLY and CDR2 is FYNNEI. V was trimmed by 4 bases and J by 0 bases, leaving 13 bases between them. The CDR3 bases are TGTGCCAGCAGTGCTCCGGGAACCACCTCCTACGAGCAGTACTTC. It codes for CASSAPGTTSYEQYF.

This clonotype was seen at least ten times. J is TRBJ1-5 and V is TRBV7-2; D gene uncertain. The V end lost 2 bases, the J end lost 7 bases, and 6 bases lay between the germline ends. The CDR3 covers 12 residues. CDR1 and CDR2 (germline): SGHTA, FQGNSA. This CDR3 is CASSLTQQPQHF. CDR3 bases: TGTGCCAGCAGCTTAACGCAGCAGCCCCAGCATTTT.

This clonotype was seen ten or more times. V usage is TRBV29-1 and J usage is TRBJ2-5; D gene unclear. The germline V gene has CDR1 SQVTM and CDR2 ANQGSEA. The V and J ends lost 3 bases and 2 bases respectively, with 7 bases between them. There are 12 residues in the CDR3. The CDR3 is CSVDWQQETQYF. The CDR3 coding sequence is TGCAGCGTTGACTGGCAGCAAGAGACCCAGTACTTC.

This clonotype was counted only a few times. The V gene is TRBV18, the J gene TRBJ2-1; TRBD1 matches 10 bases. Germline CDR1 and CDR2: KGHSH and LQKENI. The J segment lost 7 bases and the V segment lost 3 bases, leaving 6 bases of the junction unmatched. The CDR3 extends over 15 amino acids. DNA for the CDR3: TGTGCCAGCTCACCCGGGACAGGGGCGAGTAATGAGCAGTTCTTC. This encodes CASSPGTGASNEQFF.

The V call is TRBV13, the J call TRBJ2-2; TRBD2 is a possible D gene (5 bases). Between the trimmed V and J ends, which lost 5 bases and 5 bases, there was a span of 18 bases. The CDR3 has 16 amino acids. CDR1 and CDR2 from the germline V gene are PRHDT and FYEKMQ (reference sequence). The CDR3 coding sequence is TGTGCCAGCAGCCGGAATCCGGGATCGCATACCGGGGAGCTGTTTTTT. This encodes CASSRNPGSHTGELFF.

The chain recombines TRBV3-1 with TRBJ2-1; no definite D call. Germline V gene data show CDR1 as LGHDT and CDR2 as YNNKEL (reference sequence). V was pared by 0 bases and J by 9 bases, with 15 bases between. The CDR3 is 15 amino acids. The CDR3 reads CASSQDLGKTREQFF. DNA of the CDR3: TGTGCCAGCAGCCAAGATCTTGGGAAGACCCGTGAGCAGTTCTTC.

This clonotype was seen more than once but under ten times. This chain joins TRBV7-3 and TRBJ2-2; D might be TRBD1 or TRBD2, each matching 5 bases. The length of the CDR3 is 15 residues. In germline, CDR1 is SGHTA, CDR2 FQGTGA. V shed 2 bases and J shed 1 base, with 8 bases lying between them. The CDR3 DNA follows: TGTGCCAGCAGCTTACAGGGAGTGAACACCGGGGAGCTGTTTTTT. This sequence encodes CASSLQGVNTGELFF.

This clonotype was recorded at least ten times. The CDR3 DNA reads as TGTGCCAGCACCGAGGGACAGGGCGACGAGCAGTACTTC. As protein: CASTEGQGDEQYF. The chain links TRBV9 to TRBJ2-7, with 9 bases fitting TRBD1. Unmatched junction bases numbered 6, after V lost 6 bases and J lost 5 bases. Germline CDR1 SGDLS, CDR2 YYNGEE. This CDR3 has 13 amino acids. Combining the CDR3 with reference TRBV9 and TRBJ2-7 gives the whole variable domain DSGVTQTPKHLITATGQRVTLRCSPRSGDLSVYWYQQSLDQGLQFLIQYYNGEERAKGNILERFSAQQFPDLHSELNLSSLELGDSALYFCASTEGQGDEQYFGPGTRLTVT.

The rearrangement joins TRBV7-3 to TRBJ2-3; D uncertain. This CDR3 contains 14 residues. CDR1 is SGHTA, CDR2 FQGTGA, per germline. V was clipped by 1 base and J by 0 bases, with 5 bases between them. The CDR3 here is CASSLKASTDTQYF. As DNA, the CDR3 is TGTGCCAGCAGCTTAAAGGCAAGCACAGATACGCAGTATTTT.

The sample holds a few counts of this clonotype. The chain recombines TRBV29-1 with TRBJ2-7; 8 bases are a match to TRBD2. The CDR3 spans 15 residues. CDR1 and CDR2 from the germline V gene are SQVTM and ANQGSEA. V shed 7 bases and J 3 bases; nucleotides not matched to a gene: 14. CDR3 region: CSATTSGLSRYEQYF. CDR3 DNA sequence: TGCAGCGCCACAACTAGCGGACTTTCCCGCTACGAGCAGTACTTC.

The chain couples TRBV18 to TRBJ1-1, with 7 bases matching TRBD1. Looked up from germline, CDR1 is KGHSH and CDR2 is LQKENI. With 5 bases clipped from V and 1 base from J, the junction kept 7 bases outside the gene matches. This CDR3 comprises 15 residues. This chain's CDR3 is CASSTRTGENTEAFF. The CDR3 nucleotides are TGTGCCAGCTCAACGCGGACAGGTGAGAACACTGAAGCTTTCTTT.

This clonotype was detected a few times. The chain employs TRBV19 and TRBJ1-4; TRBD1 agrees at 8 bases. The CDR3 spans 15 residues. After removal of 4 bases from V and 10 bases from J, the junction contained 11 bases not matched to a gene. Germline values: CDR1 LNHDA, CDR2 SQIVND (reference sequence). CDR3 region: CASSTRTGMRVKLFF. The CDR3 DNA is TGTGCCAGTAGTACACGGACAGGGATGAGGGTAAAACTGTTTTTT.

The V gene is TRBV7-9, the J gene TRBJ2-7, with 10 positions matching TRBD2. Trimming removed 5 bases from V and 6 bases from J; junction bases left unmatched: 13. The CDR3 covers 16 residues. The V gene's germline CDR1 is SEHNR and CDR2 FQNEAQ (reference sequence). CDR3 region: CASSAGLAANPGEQYF. CDR3 DNA: TGTGCCAGCAGCGCCGGACTAGCGGCTAATCCAGGCGAGCAGTACTTC.

This clonotype was seen only once. This may be a read error: a much more frequent sequence differs by one nucleotide. The chain has TRBV29-1 and TRBJ2-1; a possible D gene is TRBD2 (6 bases). Trimming pared 7 bases from V and 7 bases from J, leaving 14 bases between. Germline V gives CDR1 SQVTM, CDR2 ANQGSEA. This CDR3 is built from 12 residues. As DNA, the CDR3 is TGCAGCGCTAGGCGGGATGGAAATGAGCAGTTCTTC. It translates to CSARRDGNEQFF.

This clonotype was picked up many times. The chain has TRBV28 and TRBJ2-1; 10 positions agree with TRBD2. The CDR3 length is 16 residues. The junction had 7 bases not matched to a gene; V was cut back by 4 bases and J by 4 bases. Germline V CDR1 and CDR2: MDHEN, SYDVKM. The CDR3 region has the DNA TGTGCCAGCAGTTCCGGTGGACTAGCGGCATACAATGAGCAGTTCTTC. It translates to CASSSGGLAAYNEQFF.

This clonotype has at least ten counts. The chain employs TRBV7-3 and TRBJ2-5, with 10 bases aligning to TRBD2. There are 16 residues in the CDR3. J lost 4 bases, V lost 2 bases, and 7 bases had no gene match. Germline V lookup: CDR1 SGHTA, CDR2 FQGTGA. The CDR3 DNA sequence: TGTGCCAGCAGCTTAGCAGGCTCTAGCGGGGGAGAGACCCAGTACTTC. It translates to CASSLAGSSGGETQYF.

This clonotype was seen a few times. The chain's CDR3 is CASSTGGPEAFF. The CDR3 nucleotides are TGTGCCAGCAGCACGGGGGGGCCTGAAGCTTTCTTT. J is TRBJ1-1 and V is TRBV5-5; D may be TRBD1 (6 bases). This CDR3 is 12 amino acids long. Germline CDR1 SGHKS, CDR2 YYEKEE (reference sequence). Deletions cut 4 bases from V and 6 bases from J, with 10 bases between.

This clonotype showed up just a few times. The V and J genes are TRBV6-6 and TRBJ2-2; 14 bases map to TRBD2. In germline, CDR1 is MNHNY, CDR2 SVGAGI (reference sequence). The trim removed 2 bases at V and 5 bases at J, leaving 1 base unmatched. The length of the CDR3 is 16 residues. CDR3: CASSYRLAGGTGELFF. The CDR3 bases are TGTGCCAGCAGTTACCGACTAGCGGGAGGGACCGGGGAGCTGTTTTTT.

This rearrangement joins TRBV19 to TRBJ2-1, with 8 bases lining up with TRBD2. CDR1 LNHDA and CDR2 SQIVND come from the germline V gene (reference sequence). The CDR3 is 16 amino acids. This chain's CDR3 is CALPSGGGNSYNEQFF. In DNA form, the CDR3 reads TGTGCACTACCTTCGGGCGGGGGGAACTCCTACAATGAGCAGTTCTTC.

This chain joins TRBV29-1 and TRBJ2-7; a weak D match, TRBD2 (5 bases). With 2 bases removed from V and 6 bases from J, the gap between germline ends came to 17 bases. This CDR3 region has 14 residues. CDR1 and CDR2 (germline): SQVTM, ANQGSEA. This chain's CDR3 is CSVEPLRGKGEQYF. The CDR3, as DNA: TGCAGCGTTGAACCCCTACGAGGGAAAGGCGAGCAGTACTTC.

This clonotype was seen only a few times. The CDR3 reads CASSFGIAGGSTDTQYF. In nucleotides, the CDR3 is TGTGCCAGCAGTTTCGGGATAGCGGGAGGCAGCACAGATACGCAGTATTTT. This chain connects TRBV27 to TRBJ2-3, with 10 nucleotides matching TRBD2. The CDR3 is made up of 17 amino acids. V shed 3 bases, J shed 0 bases, and the junction held 6 bases outside the gene matches. The germline CDR1 and CDR2 sequences are MNHEY and SMNVEV (reference sequence).

This clonotype has a count of ten or more. V usage is TRBV27 and J usage is TRBJ2-7, with D perhaps TRBD1 (6 bases). The CDR3 is made up of 15 amino acids. The germline V gene encodes CDR1 MNHEY and CDR2 SMNVEV (reference sequence). With 5 bases removed from V and 7 bases from J, the gap between germline ends came to 21 bases. As DNA, the CDR3 is TGTGCCAGCAGTCTAAGGGGGACCCCGTGGTATGAGCAGTACTTC. Encoded protein: CASSLRGTPWYEQYF.